This T cell receptor (beta chain) stems from a study of T-cell reconstitution after alpha-beta-depleted transplantation in children. Overall study findings and caveats: Surviving recipient T cells and intrathymic progenitors accounted for some patients' high TCRbeta diversity at day 60.

The germline V and J ends were trimmed by 8 bases and 4 bases, with 8 bases remaining between them. This CDR3 has 11 residues. Germline V gene lookup returns CDR1 DFQATT and CDR2 SNEGSKA (reference sequence). Library preparation (for TCRbeta) was performed with unique molecular identifiers. Each CDR3 protein gets one entry after TCRdb re-called the PCR reads with MiXCR. The data contain hundreds of thousands of distinct CDR3 sequences, over 10% of them singletons. This clonotype was observed at least ten times. Its antigen is still unknown. This TCR was sampled from a male patient between 10 and 17 years old who had a stem cell transplant for acute myeloid leukemia, so the T cells may come from the graft donor. This specimen consisted of PBMCs, mostly from graft donor cells, obtained 360 days after TCRalphabeta/CD19-depleted stem cell transplant. This chain uses TRBV20-1 with TRBJ2-2; D perhaps matches TRBD1 (5 bases). The CDR3 is CSRGSTGELFF. DNA for the CDR3: TGCAGTAGGGGTTCCACCGGGGAGCTGTTTTTT.